These 29 T cell receptor beta chains came from one sample sequenced in a study of naive and memory T cell subsets. Four PCR rounds used nested alpha and beta constant region primers plus the SP2 primer. TCRdb called the 5' RACE reads again in MiXCR, with one record for every CDR3 protein. The sample holds around 48,000 distinct CDR3 sequences; 4% to 5% are singletons and the top ten take roughly 0.8%. A UMI-containing oligonucleotide was joined by 3' ligation to the TCR cDNA template. These receptors originate from a female donor in good health.

This clonotype appeared many times. The genes are TRBV28 and TRBJ2-7; TRBD1 agrees at 7 bases. The CDR3 extends over 14 amino acids. V lost 5 bases to trimming and J lost 5 bases; unmatched junction nucleotides: 9. Germline V CDR1 and CDR2: MDHEN, SYDVKM. The CDR3 spells CASSQRQGRHEQYF. The CDR3 nucleotides read TGTGCCAGCAGTCAACGACAGGGTCGGCACGAGCAGTACTTC. Combining the CDR3 with reference TRBV28 and TRBJ2-7 gives the whole variable domain DVKVTQSSRYLVKRTGEKVFLECVQDMDHENMFWYRQDPGLGLRLIYFSYDVKMKEKGDIPEGYSVSREKKERFSLILESASTNQTSMYLCASSQRQGRHEQYFGPGTRLTVT.

This clonotype has a count of ten or more. This chain joins TRBV29-1 and TRBJ2-1; unclear D gene. Trimming pared 0 bases from V and 0 bases from J, leaving 9 bases between. Germline CDR1 reads SQVTM; CDR2 reads ANQGSEA. This CDR3 is built from 15 residues. In DNA form, the CDR3 reads TGCAGCGTTGAAGAAGGCAGGCGCTCCTACAATGAGCAGTTCTTC. Translation: CSVEEGRRSYNEQFF.

This clonotype was recorded at least ten times. V gene TRBV29-1 combines with J gene TRBJ2-7, with D perhaps matching TRBD1 (5 bases). Trimming shortened V by 4 bases and J by 2 bases, and 6 bases separated the two germline ends. CDR1 is SQVTM, CDR2 ANQGSEA, per germline. This CDR3 spans 11 amino acids. The CDR3 reads CSVGTPYEQYF. In DNA, the CDR3 is TGCAGCGTTGGGACACCCTACGAGCAGTACTTC.

This clonotype has ten or more counts. The chain is built from TRBV18 and TRBJ1-1, with D perhaps TRBD1 (6 bases). The CDR3 is 13 amino acids. Germline loops: CDR1 KGHSH, CDR2 LQKENI. Trimming took 5 bases from V and 3 from J, leaving 10 bases between them. CDR3 in amino acids: CASSSGQHTEAFF. Here the CDR3 DNA reads TGTGCCAGCTCATCCGGACAGCACACTGAAGCTTTCTTT. The whole variable domain, filled in from reference TRBV18 and TRBJ1-1, reads NAGVMQNPRHLVRRRGQEARLRCSPMKGHSHVYWYRQLPEEGLKFMVYLQKENIIDESGMPKERFSAEFPKEGPSILRIQQVVRGDSAAYFCASSSGQHTEAFFGQGTRLTVV.

This clonotype was recorded at least ten times. The V gene is TRBV29-1, the J gene TRBJ1-1, with D perhaps TRBD1 (5 bases). The CDR3 is 12 amino acids. Germline V gene lookup returns CDR1 SQVTM and CDR2 ANQGSEA. Between the trimmed V and J ends, which lost 7 bases and 1 base, there was a span of 10 bases. Here the CDR3 reads CSGVDRNTEAFF. CDR3 in DNA: TGCAGCGGAGTAGACAGGAACACTGAAGCTTTCTTT.

This clonotype was seen repeatedly, ten times or more. The CDR3: CASSFLDNEQFF. In DNA, the CDR3 is TGTGCCAGCAGCTTTTTGGACAATGAGCAGTTCTTC. The chain joins TRBV7-8 to TRBJ2-1, with no clear D. The CDR3 loop spans 12 amino acids. With 3 bases removed from V and 5 bases from J, the gap between germline ends came to 5 bases. Per the germline V gene, CDR1 is SGHVS and CDR2 is FQNEAQ.

Many counts were recorded for this clonotype. The J gene is TRBJ2-3, the V gene TRBV21-1; TRBD2, the table's D call, lacks a check against the DNA. TRBV21-1 is listed as a pseudogene. The CDR3 is 16 residues long. Written as DNA, the CDR3 is TGTGCCAGCAGCAAGGGACTAAGCGACCCCACAGATACGCAGTATTTT. Amino acid sequence: CASSKGLSDPTDTQYF.

This clonotype has ten or more counts. V and J are TRBV29-1 and TRBJ2-5, with TRBD1 matching 9 bases. The V gene's germline CDR1 is SQVTM and CDR2 ANQGSEA. The CDR3 runs to 14 residues. V lost 4 bases to trimming and J lost 4 bases; unmatched junction nucleotides: 7. The CDR3 is CSVVGQGFGETQYF. As DNA, the CDR3 is TGCAGCGTTGTGGGACAGGGATTTGGAGAGACCCAGTACTTC.

This clonotype has at least ten counts. The chain has TRBV29-1 and TRBJ2-2; D is uncertain. Trimming took off 4 bases at V and 5 bases at J, with 8 bases between the two ends. Per germline, CDR1 SQVTM and CDR2 ANQGSEA. This CDR3 has 12 residues. For the CDR3, the DNA is TGCAGCGTTGTGCAGACAACCGGGGAGCTGTTTTTT. Translation: CSVVQTTGELFF.

This clonotype was recorded many times. The rearrangement uses TRBV5-1 and TRBJ2-3; 11 bases match TRBD2. The CDR3 spans 19 residues. V lost 4 bases to trimming and J lost 0 bases; unmatched junction nucleotides: 13. Per the germline V gene, CDR1 is SGHRS and CDR2 is YFSETQ. CDR3 in DNA: TGCGCCAGCAGCCACTTACTAGCGGGAGCCCTGAGTAGCACAGATACGCAGTATTTT. Translation: CASSHLLAGALSSTDTQYF.

This clonotype was seen many times. The genes are TRBV28 and TRBJ1-1, with D uncertain. CDR3 length: 15 residues. The V gene lost 6 bases and the J gene lost 3 bases, with 17 bases spanning the gap. Germline values: CDR1 MDHEN, CDR2 SYDVKM. The CDR3: CASSPVGFGDTEAFF. In DNA, the CDR3 is TGTGCCAGCAGCCCCGTAGGCTTCGGGGACACTGAAGCTTTCTTT.

The table lists this clonotype with many counts. V is TRBV7-8 and J is TRBJ1-6, with 7 bases aligning to TRBD1. The CDR3 is 17 residues long. V lost 4 bases and J lost 7; bases outside the gene matches: 13. Germline V gene data show CDR1 as SGHVS and CDR2 as FQNEAQ. As DNA, the CDR3 is TGTGCCAGCAGCTCTAGTGTTCGGGGACAGCTAAATTCACCCCTCCACTTT. The encoded protein is CASSSSVRGQLNSPLHF.

This clonotype showed up many times. The chain couples TRBV28 to TRBJ1-3, with D hard to call. Per germline, CDR1 MDHEN and CDR2 SYDVKM. The CDR3 has 12 residues. V gave up 3 bases and J gave up 4 bases, with 4 bases separating them. The CDR3 region has the DNA TGTGCCAGCAGTTTTGGAGGAAACACCATATATTTT. Its translation is CASSFGGNTIYF.

This clonotype came up many times. V usage is TRBV15 and J usage is TRBJ1-1; 10 nucleotides match TRBD1. J gave up 6 bases and V 6 bases, and 10 bases lay outside the gene matches. This CDR3 region has 15 residues. CDR1 LNHNV and CDR2 YYDKDF come from the germline V gene (reference sequence). Here the CDR3 reads CATRPPGTGVAEAFF. The CDR3 nucleotides are TGTGCCACCAGACCCCCCGGGACAGGGGTCGCTGAAGCTTTCTTT.

This clonotype was counted many times. The V and J genes are TRBV6-1 and TRBJ2-7, with D maybe TRBD2 (5 bases). This CDR3 has 13 amino acids. Trimming took off 2 bases at V and 4 bases at J, with 9 bases between the two ends. Looked up from germline, CDR1 is MNHNS and CDR2 is SASEGT. The CDR3 sequence: CASSEHGGYEQYF. The CDR3 DNA reads as TGTGCCAGCAGTGAACACGGAGGTTACGAGCAGTACTTC.

This clonotype has only a few counts. The chain is built from TRBV20-1 and TRBJ2-2; 11 bases agree with TRBD2. The CDR3 length is 16 residues. The trim removed 4 bases at V and 0 bases at J, leaving 4 bases unmatched. CDR1 and CDR2 from the germline V gene are DFQATT and SNEGSKA (reference sequence). Here the CDR3 reads CSAISGRAPNTGELFF. CDR3 DNA: TGCAGTGCTATTAGCGGGAGGGCCCCGAACACCGGGGAGCTGTTTTTT.

Points on this clonotype: One base away lies a much larger clone, so this may be a sequencing read error. The chain is built from TRBV7-8 and TRBJ1-1, with D possibly matching TRBD1 (6 bases). The V end was cut by 5 bases, the J end by 10 bases, with 26 bases between. Germline CDR1 reads SGHVS; CDR2 reads FQNEAQ. This CDR3 has 16 residues. Here the CDR3 reads CASSPWTDPLGAGAFF. In DNA, the CDR3 is TGTGCCAGCAGCCCCTGGACAGACCCCCTGGGGGCGGGAGCTTTCTTT.

This clonotype was observed at least ten times. J is TRBJ2-1 and V is TRBV3-1, with D possibly being TRBD2 (6 bases). Germline values: CDR1 LGHDT, CDR2 YNNKEL (reference sequence). The CDR3 contains 13 residues. Trimming cost V 0 bases and J 9 bases, with 9 bases left between them. The CDR3 loop is CASSQDWGGEQFF. The DNA for the CDR3 is TGTGCCAGCAGCCAAGACTGGGGAGGTGAGCAGTTCTTC.

This clonotype was recorded many times. The chain joins TRBV18 to TRBJ2-4; tentative D call: TRBD1 (6 bases). V gave up 3 bases and J gave up 4 bases, with 10 bases separating them. This CDR3 is 14 amino acids long. Per germline, CDR1 KGHSH and CDR2 LQKENI. The CDR3 region has the DNA TGTGCCAGCTCACCCGGGACATTAAAAAACATTCAGTACTTC. Protein product: CASSPGTLKNIQYF.

This clonotype was counted once. This clone may be a read error of a much larger clone one base away. The chain combines TRBV2 with TRBJ2-3; TRBD2 matches at 7 bases. This CDR3 has 16 amino acids. Germline assignment: CDR1 SNHLY and CDR2 FYNNEI. The CDR3 bases are TGTGCCAGCAGTGAAGGGTTTAGCGGGCGCACAGATGCGCAGTATTTT. It codes for CASSEGFSGRTDAQYF.

V usage is TRBV5-1 and J usage is TRBJ2-7, with 7 bases matching TRBD1. Unmatched junction bases numbered 5, after V lost 4 bases and J lost 1 base. The germline CDR1 and CDR2 sequences are SGHRS and YFSETQ. The CDR3 consists of 14 residues. The CDR3 nucleotides are TGCGCCAGCAGCAGACAGGGTTGTTCCTACGAGCAGTACTTC. This translates into CASSRQGCSYEQYF.

This clonotype was picked up many times. The rearrangement joins TRBV5-1 to TRBJ2-1; a possible D gene is TRBD2 (6 bases). Looked up from germline, CDR1 is SGHRS and CDR2 is YFSETQ. V lost 3 bases to trimming and J lost 9 bases, with 19 bases between them. This CDR3 comprises 15 residues. CDR3 sequence reads: CASSSEAREEGEQFF. CDR3 in DNA: TGCGCCAGCAGCTCGGAGGCCAGGGAGGAAGGTGAGCAGTTCTTC.

This clonotype appeared many times. This chain uses TRBV5-1 with TRBJ2-3, with TRBD2 matching over 8 bases. CDR1 and CDR2 from the germline V gene are SGHRS and YFSETQ. The CDR3 has 16 residues. The V and J ends lost 3 bases and 5 bases, in that order; junction bases with no gene match: 11. The CDR3, as DNA: TGCGCCAGCAGCTCGACCGGGAGGGGAGTGGTAGATACGCAGTATTTT. It codes for CASSSTGRGVVDTQYF. Full variable domain (outside the CDR3, taken from reference TRBV5-1 and TRBJ2-3): KAGVTQTPRYLIKTRGQQVTLSCSPISGHRSVSWYQQTPGQGLQFLFEYFSETQRNKGNFPGRFSGRQFSNSRSEMNVSTLELGDSALYLCASSSTGRGVVDTQYFGPGTRLTVL.

In this sample, this clonotype turned up many times. The rearrangement joins TRBV20-1 to TRBJ2-5; the D is unclear. From germline, CDR1 is DFQATT and CDR2 SNEGSKA (reference sequence). The CDR3 spans 11 residues. V was clipped by 5 bases and J by 5 bases, with 9 bases between them. In DNA form, the CDR3 reads TGCAGTGCTGCTAGAGGCGAGACCCAGTACTTC. This sequence encodes CSAARGETQYF.

This clonotype was detected ten times or more. The CDR3 loop reads CASSVGQGNSPLHF. CDR3 nucleotides: TGCGCCAGCAGTGTGGGACAGGGAAATTCACCCCTCCACTTT. The gene calls are TRBV5-1 and TRBJ1-6, with 9 bases matching TRBD1. Germline CDR1 and CDR2: SGHRS and YFSETQ. The CDR3 is 14 residues long. V gave up 5 bases and J gave up 7 bases; unmatched junction bases: 4.

This clonotype was picked up many times. V is TRBV6-5 and J is TRBJ2-5; TRBD1 or TRBD2 may be the D gene (5 bases each). From germline, CDR1 is MNHEY and CDR2 SVGAGI. There are 18 residues in the CDR3. Deletions cut 2 bases from V and 3 bases from J, with 22 bases between. The CDR3 sequence is CASSYGTQIDGGKETQYF. The CDR3 DNA reads TGTGCCAGCAGTTACGGGACCCAAATCGATGGGGGAAAAGAGACCCAGTACTTC.

The chain couples TRBV4-2 to TRBJ1-1; D remains unclear. Trimming took off 1 base at V and 5 bases at J, with 8 bases between the two ends. The CDR3 covers 13 residues. Germline V gene data show CDR1 as LGHNA and CDR2 as YNFKEQ. In nucleotides, the CDR3 is TGTGCCAGCAGCCAAGTCGTAGGGACTGAAGCTTTCTTT. This translates into CASSQVVGTEAFF.

The sample holds many counts of this clonotype. This sequence joins TRBV7-9 and TRBJ2-1; 10 nucleotides line up with TRBD2. From germline, CDR1 is SEHNR and CDR2 FQNEAQ (reference sequence). The CDR3 consists of 19 residues. V trimming: 5 bases; J trimming: 0 bases; junction bases outside the gene matches: 13. The CDR3 DNA sequence: TGTGCCAGCAGCCTAATCGTGTCTAGCGGGGGAAGCTCCTACAATGAGCAGTTCTTC. It is translated as CASSLIVSSGGSSYNEQFF.

This clonotype was picked up many times. V and J are TRBV20-1 and TRBJ2-1; TRBD1 matches 9 bases. J lost 3 bases, V lost 0 bases, and 3 bases had no gene match. Germline V lookup: CDR1 DFQATT, CDR2 SNEGSKA (reference sequence). This CDR3 is built from 15 residues. The DNA for the CDR3 is TGCAGTGCTAGAGACCCGGGACAGGGCTACAATGAGCAGTTCTTC. Translated: CSARDPGQGYNEQFF.